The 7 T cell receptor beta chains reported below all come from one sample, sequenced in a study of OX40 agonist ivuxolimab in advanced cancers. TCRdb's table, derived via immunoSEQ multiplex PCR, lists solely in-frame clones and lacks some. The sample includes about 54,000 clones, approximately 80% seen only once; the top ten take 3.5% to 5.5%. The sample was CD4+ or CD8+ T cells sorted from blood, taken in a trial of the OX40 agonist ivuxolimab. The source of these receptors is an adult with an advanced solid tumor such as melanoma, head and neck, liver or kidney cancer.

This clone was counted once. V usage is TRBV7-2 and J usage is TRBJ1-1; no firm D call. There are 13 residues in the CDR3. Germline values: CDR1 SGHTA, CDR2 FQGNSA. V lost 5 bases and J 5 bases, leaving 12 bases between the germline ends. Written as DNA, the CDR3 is TGTGCCAGCAGCGTAGGGTCCCGTACTGAAGCTTTCTTT. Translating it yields CASSVGSRTEAFF.

The CDR3 is CASSLAGTSFRELFF. CDR3 DNA: TGTGCCAGCAGCTTGGCCGGGACTAGTTTTCGGGAGCTGTTTTTT. The genes are TRBV5-4 and TRBJ2-2; 8 nucleotides line up with TRBD2. The CDR3 has 15 residues. Germline V gene sequence: CDR1 SGHNT, CDR2 YYREEE (reference sequence). Trimming took 0 bases from V and 9 from J; bases not matched to a gene: 7.

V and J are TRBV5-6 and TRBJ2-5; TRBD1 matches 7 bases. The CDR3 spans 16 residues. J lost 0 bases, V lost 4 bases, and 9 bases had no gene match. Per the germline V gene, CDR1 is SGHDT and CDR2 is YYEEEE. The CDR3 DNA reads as TGTGCCAGCAGCGTCCAGGGGGAGCCCTACCAAGAGACCCAGTACTTC. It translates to CASSVQGEPYQETQYF. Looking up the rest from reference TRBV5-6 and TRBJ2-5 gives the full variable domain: DAGVTQSPTHLIKTRGQQVTLRCSPKSGHDTVSWYQQALGQGPQFIFQYYEEEERQRGNFPDRFSGHQFPNYSSELNVNALLLGDSALYLCASSVQGEPYQETQYFGPGTRLLVL.

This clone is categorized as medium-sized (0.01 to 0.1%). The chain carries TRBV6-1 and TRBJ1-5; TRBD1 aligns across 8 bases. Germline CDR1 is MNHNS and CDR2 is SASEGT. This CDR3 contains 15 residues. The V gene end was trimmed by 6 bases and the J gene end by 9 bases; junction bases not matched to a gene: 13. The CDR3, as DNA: TGTGCCAGCAGGAGGGACAGGACGGGAAATAGGCCCCAGCATTTT. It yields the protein CASRRDRTGNRPQHF.

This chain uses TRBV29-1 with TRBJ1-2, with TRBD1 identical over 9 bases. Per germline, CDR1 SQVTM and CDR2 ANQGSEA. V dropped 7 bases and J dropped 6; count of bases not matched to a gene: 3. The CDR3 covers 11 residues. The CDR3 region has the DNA TGCAGCGAAACAGGGGGCCATGGCTACACCTTC. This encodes CSETGGHGYTF.

CDR3 sequence (DNA): TGTGCCAGCTCCCCGATCGAAGTTTATGGCTACACCTTC. Residues: CASSPIEVYGYTF. This chain uses TRBV18 with TRBJ1-2; D uncertain. CDR3 length equals 13 residues. The V end lost 6 bases, the J end lost 5 bases, and 13 bases lay between the germline ends. Per germline, CDR1 KGHSH and CDR2 LQKENI.

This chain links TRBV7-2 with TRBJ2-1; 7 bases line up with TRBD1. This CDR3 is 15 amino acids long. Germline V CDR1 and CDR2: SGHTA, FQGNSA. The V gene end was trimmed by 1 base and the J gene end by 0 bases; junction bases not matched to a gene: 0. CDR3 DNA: TGTGCCAGCAGCTTAGGGGACAGCTCCTACAATGAGCAGTTCTTC. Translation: CASSLGDSSYNEQFF.